Reported below is one T cell receptor (beta chain). The data were obtained in a study of T cells in tuberculosis. Repertoires were generated with immunoSEQ multiplex PCR, while TCRdb's copy carries only in-frame clones and drops some. The table shows 9,500 to 13,000 clones, with over 90% occurring only once. The CDR3 is made up of 17 amino acids. CDR1 and CDR2 (germline): MGHRA, YSYEKL. With V trimmed by 1 base and J by 7 bases, 11 bases remained unmatched. The chain recombines TRBV4-1 with TRBJ2-2; 8 bases fit TRBD2. The TCR was taken from an adult with tuberculosis. The sequencing input was PBMCs. CDR3 amino acids: CASSQVDLGLAYGELFF. The CDR3 nucleotides read TGCGCCAGCAGCCAAGTTGATTTAGGACTAGCATACGGGGAGCTGTTTTTT.